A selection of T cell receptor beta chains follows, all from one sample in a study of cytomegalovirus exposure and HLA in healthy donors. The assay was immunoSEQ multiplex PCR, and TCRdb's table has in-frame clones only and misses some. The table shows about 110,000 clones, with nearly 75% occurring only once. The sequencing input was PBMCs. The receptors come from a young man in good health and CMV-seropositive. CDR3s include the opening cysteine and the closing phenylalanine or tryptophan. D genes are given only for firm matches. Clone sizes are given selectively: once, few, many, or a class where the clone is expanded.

TGTGCCAGCAGCTTCGGGACAGTCTCCTACGAGCAGTACTTC | CASSFGTVSYEQYF | TRBD1 | TRBV7-2 | once | TRBJ2-7
TGTGCCTATCTGTGGACAGGGGCCACTGAAGCTTTCTTT | CAYLWTGATEAFF | TRBD1 | TRBV30 | . | TRBJ1-1
TGTGCCAGCAGCTTGCGACTAGCGGGGGTGACAGATACGCAGTATTTT | CASSLRLAGVTDTQYF | TRBD2 | TRBV13 | . | TRBJ2-3
TGTGCCAGCAGCTTAGTACTGAGACAGGAGTCTGAAGCTTTCTTT | CASSLVLRQESEAFF | . | TRBV7-2 | . | TRBJ1-1
TGTGCCACCAGCAGAGGATTTAGACCGGGACAGGGAGTGTCTGATTCACCCCTCCACTTT | CATSRGFRPGQGVSDSPLHF | TRBD1 | TRBV15 | . | TRBJ1-6
TGTGCCAGCAGCTCCCTCAGGGCGGGGGGAAACACCATATATTTT | CASSSLRAGGNTIYF | . | TRBV5-6 | . | TRBJ1-3
TGTGCCAGCACCCGGGGGGGGAATCTGAACACTGAAGCTTTCTTT | CASTRGGNLNTEAFF | . | TRBV28 | . | TRBJ1-1
TGTGCCAGCTCACCACGTATTTCGAGGGGACAGACGGAAGCTTTCTTT | CASSPRISRGQTEAFF | TRBD1 | TRBV18 | . | TRBJ1-1
TGTGCCAGCAGCCTCGAAACGGGGGTCTATGGCTACACCTTC | CASSLETGVYGYTF | . | TRBV7-2 | . | TRBJ1-2
TGTGCCAGCAGCCCCCGACCACAGTCCTACGAGCAGTACTTC | CASSPRPQSYEQYF | . | TRBV7-9 | . | TRBJ2-7
TGTGCCAGCAGGACTAGCGGGGGACAATACAATGAGCAGTTCTTC | CASRTSGGQYNEQFF | TRBD2 | TRBV2 | . | TRBJ2-1
TGTGCCAGCAGGGCTAGCGGGGGGCGTCACAATGAGCAGTTCTTC | CASRASGGRHNEQFF | TRBD2 | TRBV6-5 | . | TRBJ2-1
TGTGCCAGCAGCTTAGGGTCGGACTTCTATGGCTACACCTTC | CASSLGSDFYGYTF | . | TRBV11-2 | few | TRBJ1-2
TGCGCCAGCAGCATGGGGGGCATGAACACTGAAGCTTTCTTT | CASSMGGMNTEAFF | . | TRBV5-1 | few | TRBJ1-1
TGTGCCAGCAGGGACCGACAGGGCAGCACTGAAGCTTTCTTT | CASRDRQGSTEAFF | TRBD1 | TRBV7-2 | few | TRBJ1-1
TGTGCCAGCAGTCGGGACAACTCCTACGAGCAGTACTTC | CASSRDNSYEQYF | . | TRBV6-5 | . | TRBJ2-7
TGTGCCAGCAGCGCGGATTGGTTAAACTATGGCTACACCTTC | CASSADWLNYGYTF | . | TRBV5-5 | . | TRBJ1-2
TGTGCCAGCAGCCATCGGGGGGGGGTTTACAATGAGCAGTTCTTC | CASSHRGGVYNEQFF | TRBD2 | TRBV7-9 | . | TRBJ2-1
TGTGCCTGGAGTCGGTGGGGACAGGGGGCGGGCGGGGAGCTGTTTTTT | CAWSRWGQGAGGELFF | TRBD1 | TRBV30 | once | TRBJ2-2
TGCGCCAGCAGTGAGTCGATGGGACAGGGGTGCGAGCAGTACTTC | CASSESMGQGCEQYF | TRBD1 | TRBV10-1 | once | TRBJ2-7
TGTGCCAGCAGCCTGGGGGGGGGCTATCAGCCCCAGCATTTT | CASSLGGGYQPQHF | . | TRBV5-4 | . | TRBJ1-5
TGTGCCAGCAGCCCCCTGACAGATTTCCAAGAGACCCAGTACTTC | CASSPLTDFQETQYF | . | TRBV5-6 | few | TRBJ2-5
TGTGCCAGCAGCTTAAACCTAGGCAATCAGCCCCAGCATTTT | CASSLNLGNQPQHF | . | TRBV7-2 | . | TRBJ1-5
TGCGCCAGCAGCTTGGGACAGGGGGCGTTGGGCTACACCTTC | CASSLGQGALGYTF | TRBD1 | TRBV5-1 | . | TRBJ1-2
TGTGCCAGCTGGGACGGGAGAATCTATGGCTACACCTTC | CASWDGRIYGYTF | . | TRBV6-5 | . | TRBJ1-2
TGTGCCTGGAGTGTCACAGGGGGCGGCGAGACCCAGTACTTC | CAWSVTGGGETQYF | TRBD1 | TRBV30 | . | TRBJ2-5
TGTGCCAGCGGGACAGTGGATAAAGAGACCCAGTACTTC | CASGTVDKETQYF | TRBD1 | TRBV11-2 | . | TRBJ2-5
TGTGCCAGCAGATCGGGACAGGGGGAAGATACAACCCAGTACTTC | CASRSGQGEDTTQYF | TRBD1 | TRBV6-5 | . | TRBJ2-5
TGTGCCAGCAGCCAAGGCGGACATTATGGCTACACCTTC | CASSQGGHYGYTF | . | TRBV7-2 | . | TRBJ1-2
TGTGCCAGCAGTGCCGTAAGACAGAACACTGAAGCTTTCTTT | CASSAVRQNTEAFF | . | TRBV6-5 | . | TRBJ1-1
TGTGCCAGTAGTAGGAGGGGAGAGACCCAGTACTTC | CASSRRGETQYF | . | TRBV19 | few | TRBJ2-5
TGTGCCATCAGGGAGGGGACAGTCACAGATACGCAGTATTTT | CAIREGTVTDTQYF | . | TRBV10-3 | once | TRBJ2-3
TGTGCCAGCAGTTACTCGAGGGCTGGACGTACTAATGAGCAGTTCTTC | CASSYSRAGRTNEQFF | . | TRBV6-5 | . | TRBJ2-1
TGTGCCAGCGGGCTAGCGCCAACCTACGAGCAGTACTTC | CASGLAPTYEQYF | . | TRBV6-5 | . | TRBJ2-7
TGTGCCAGCAGCCTTAGACAGGGTAGGAACACCGGGGAGCTGTTTTTT | CASSLRQGRNTGELFF | TRBD1 | TRBV28 | . | TRBJ2-2
TGTTCCAGCAGCCTTCTGAATCTAGCGGGGGGGATGAATGAGCAGTTCTTC | CSSSLLNLAGGMNEQFF | TRBD2 | TRBV7-9 | . | TRBJ2-1
TGTGCCAGCAGCCAATCCTCGCGGGGGGAGACCCAGTACTTC | CASSQSSRGETQYF | TRBD2 | TRBV16 | . | TRBJ2-5
TGTGCCATCACCCCCGGGACAGGGAATGAGCAGTTCTTC | CAITPGTGNEQFF | TRBD1 | TRBV10-3 | . | TRBJ2-1
TGTGCCAGCAGTGACCAACAGGGACAAGAGACCCAGTACTTC | CASSDQQGQETQYF | . | TRBV25-1 | . | TRBJ2-5
TGTGCCAGCAGCGTAGGGGGGGTCAGCTATGGCTACACCTTC | CASSVGGVSYGYTF | . | TRBV9 | . | TRBJ1-2
TGTGCCAGCAGCCTAGACAGGGGTGGAAACACCATATATTTT | CASSLDRGGNTIYF | TRBD1 | TRBV7-8 | . | TRBJ1-3
TGTGCCAGCAAAGAAAGGGAACAGGCCGGGGAGCTGTTTTTT | CASKEREQAGELFF | . | TRBV2 | . | TRBJ2-2
TGTGCCAGCAGTTACGGGACTAGCGGCGCCCTCAATGAGCAGTTCTTC | CASSYGTSGALNEQFF | TRBD2 | TRBV6-6 | . | TRBJ2-1
TGTGCCAGCAGCCAGCAGACAGGGCAGAACACTGAAGCTTTCTTT | CASSQQTGQNTEAFF | TRBD1 | TRBV4-2 | few | TRBJ1-1
TGTGCCAGCAGCACGATTGGGCGCAAAGAGACCCAGTACTTC | CASSTIGRKETQYF | . | TRBV11-2 | . | TRBJ2-5